Each of the 24 T cell receptor beta chains below was sequenced from the same sample in a study of T cell responses to AZD1222 COVID-19 vaccine. Some clones are missing from TCRdb's copy, which holds only in-frame ones; the method was immunoSEQ multiplex PCR. The repertoire has some 110,000 clones, around 94% of them found once; the top ten carry around 1.7%. Sequencing used peripheral blood, obtained on day 0 of AZD1222 vaccination. The origin of the receptors is an adult in good health.

A single count supports this clone. The chain is built from TRBV7-8 and TRBJ2-3; D uncertain. V gave up 7 bases and J gave up 8 bases, with 13 bases separating them. Per the germline V gene, CDR1 is SGHVS and CDR2 is FQNEAQ. The CDR3 sequence is 12 residues long. In DNA form, the CDR3 reads TGTGCCAGCACCCCTAATCTGGGTACGCAGTATTTT. The encoded protein is CASTPNLGTQYF.

This clone was seen just once. The V gene is TRBV6-6, the J gene TRBJ1-1, with D maybe TRBD1 (6 bases). Trimming took off 7 bases at V and 3 bases at J, with 12 bases between the two ends. Germline CDR1 MNHNY, CDR2 SVGAGI (reference sequence). CDR3 size: 13 residues. CDR3 sequence reads: CASIRGGDTEAFF. CDR3 DNA sequence: TGTGCCAGCATTAGGGGGGGAGACACTGAAGCTTTCTTT.

A single count supports this clone. J is TRBJ1-2 and V is TRBV29-1, with D uncertain. V lost 4 bases to trimming and J lost 0 bases, with 6 bases between them. Looked up from germline, CDR1 is SQVTM and CDR2 is ANQGSEA. The CDR3 runs 12 residues. The CDR3 bases are TGCAGCGTTGTTGACTCTAACTATGGCTACACCTTC. It specifies CSVVDSNYGYTF.

The V call is TRBV7-9, the J call TRBJ2-3; D is possibly TRBD1 (6 bases). V was clipped by 5 bases and J by 0 bases, with 9 bases between them. The germline CDR1 and CDR2 sequences are SEHNR and FQNEAQ (reference sequence). The CDR3 length is 14 residues. CDR3 in DNA: TGTGCCAGCAGCCCTCAGGGGAGCACAGATACGCAGTATTTT. It yields the protein CASSPQGSTDTQYF. Variable domain in full (rest from reference TRBV7-9 and TRBJ2-3): DTGVSQNPRHKITKRGQNVTFRCDPISEHNRLYWYRQTLGQGPEFLTYFQNEAQLEKSRLLSDRFSAERPKGSFSTLEIQRTEQGDSAMYLCASSPQGSTDTQYFGPGTRLTVL.

V is TRBV6-1 and J is TRBJ1-4; D ambiguous. The CDR3 consists of 12 residues. Germline CDR1 MNHNS, CDR2 SASEGT. Between the trimmed V and J ends, which lost 2 bases and 8 bases, there was a span of 6 bases. CDR3 sequence reads: CASSERWEKLFF. The CDR3 region has the DNA TGTGCCAGCAGTGAACGATGGGAAAAACTGTTTTTT.

The V and J genes are TRBV2 and TRBJ1-2; weak D call: TRBD1 (6 bases). This CDR3 has 13 amino acids. Germline CDR1 and CDR2: SNHLY and FYNNEI. Between the trimmed V and J ends, which lost 6 bases and 1 base, there was a span of 9 bases. CDR3 DNA: TGTGCCAGCAGCGCGGACAGTAACTATGGCTACACCTTC. This translates into CASSADSNYGYTF.

J is TRBJ2-1 and V is TRBV29-1, with TRBD2 matching 15 bases. Trimming removed 7 bases from V and 4 bases from J; junction bases left unmatched: 5. This CDR3 region has 15 residues. Germline V CDR1 and CDR2: SQVTM, ANQGSEA. The CDR3 DNA sequence: TGCAGCGCCGGAGGGACTAGCGGGGGGTACAATGAGCAGTTCTTC. Encoded protein: CSAGGTSGGYNEQFF.

This clone was observed a single time. The chain combines TRBV19 with TRBJ2-1; weak D call: TRBD2 (6 bases). This CDR3 is built from 12 residues. V gave up 6 bases and J gave up 8 bases, with 11 bases separating them. Germline values: CDR1 LNHDA, CDR2 SQIVND (reference sequence). This CDR3 is CASRGASDEQFF. The CDR3 DNA sequence: TGTGCCAGTAGAGGGGCTAGCGATGAGCAGTTCTTC. The variable domain in full, completed from reference TRBV19 and TRBJ2-1, reads DGGITQSPKYLFRKEGQNVTLSCEQNLNHDAMYWYRQDPGQGLRLIYYSQIVNDFQKGDIAEGYSVSREKKESFPLTVTSAQKNPTAFYLCASRGASDEQFFGPGTRLTVL.

The rearrangement joins TRBV11-3 to TRBJ2-1; 16 bases are a match to TRBD2. Germline assignment: CDR1 SGHNT and CDR2 YENEEA. J was trimmed by 15 bases and V by 7 bases; bases with no gene match: 9. This CDR3 contains 14 residues. CDR3 DNA sequence: TGTGCCAGCACCCCGGGACTAGCGGGAGGGGGGCTGTTCTTC. This encodes CASTPGLAGGGLFF.

V usage is TRBV7-6 and J usage is TRBJ2-2; D gene unclear. Trimming took 5 bases from V and 6 from J, leaving 16 bases between them. There are 15 residues in the CDR3. Germline V gene data show CDR1 as SGHVS and CDR2 as FNYEAQ. DNA for the CDR3: TGTGCCAGCAGCCAGCTAGGTATTGGGTCCGGGGAGCTGTTTTTT. Protein sequence: CASSQLGIGSGELFF.

The chain employs TRBV19 and TRBJ2-5; no clear D gene. Looked up from germline, CDR1 is LNHDA and CDR2 is SQIVND (reference sequence). The CDR3 is 13 residues long. V was shortened by 6 bases and J by 4 bases, with 12 bases between the two germline ends. The CDR3 DNA follows: TGTGCCAGTAGGGTCTCAAGTGGAGAGACCCAGTACTTC. This gives the protein CASRVSSGETQYF.

V usage is TRBV20-1 and J usage is TRBJ2-1; no definite D call. The CDR3 sequence is 14 residues long. V dropped 3 bases and J dropped 3 bases, with 12 bases sitting between them. Germline V gives CDR1 DFQATT, CDR2 SNEGSKA (reference sequence). As DNA, the CDR3 is TGCAGTGCTAGTAACCCGGGCCTCTACAATGAGCAGTTCTTC. This encodes CSASNPGLYNEQFF.

This chain links TRBV19 with TRBJ1-6; perhaps TRBD1 as D (5 bases). The germline V gene encodes CDR1 LNHDA and CDR2 SQIVND (reference sequence). The CDR3 runs to 15 residues. V lost 7 bases and J lost 5, with 15 bases in between. The CDR3 nucleotides read TGTGCCAGTACCTGGGCCACGGGGGATAATTCACCCCTCCACTTT. This sequence encodes CASTWATGDNSPLHF.

CDR3 nucleotide sequence: TGTGCCAGCAGCCTCCAGGGACAGGGGGACACTGAAGCTTTCTTT. Translating it yields CASSLQGQGDTEAFF. This rearrangement joins TRBV7-3 to TRBJ1-1; 11 bases match TRBD1. Germline CDR1 is SGHTA and CDR2 is FQGTGA. V was clipped by 5 bases and J by 3 bases; unmatched bases: 5. This CDR3 is 15 amino acids long.

CDR3 protein: CASSQEKRAFATQYF. CDR3 DNA: TGTGCCAGCAGCCAAGAGAAACGGGCTTTCGCTACGCAGTATTTT. The chain recombines TRBV3-1 (or the pseudogene TRBV3-2) with TRBJ2-3; D ambiguous. Trimming removed 0 bases at V and 8 bases at J, with 15 bases between. The CDR3 is made up of 15 amino acids. CDR1 and CDR2 from the germline V gene are LGHDT and YNNKEL (reference sequence).

The chain joins TRBV30 to TRBJ1-5; D is unclear. V shed 1 base and J shed 4 bases, with 8 bases lying between them. The CDR3 spans 13 residues. CDR1 and CDR2 from the germline V gene are GTSNPN and SVGIG (reference sequence). In DNA form, the CDR3 reads TGTGCCTGGAGTGGGGGAGATAATCAGCCCCAGCATTTT. Translating it yields CAWSGGDNQPQHF.

The chain joins TRBV9 to TRBJ2-1; tentatively, D is TRBD2 (6 bases). Trimming took 2 bases from V and 7 from J, leaving 16 bases between them. In germline, CDR1 is SGDLS, CDR2 YYNGEE. The CDR3 contains 15 residues. The CDR3 DNA reads as TGTGCCAGCAGCGTCTCCGGGAGTGAAGGGAATGAGCAGTTCTTC. As protein: CASSVSGSEGNEQFF.

The V gene is TRBV7-9, the J gene TRBJ1-6, with D perhaps matching TRBD1 (5 bases). Germline loops: CDR1 SEHNR, CDR2 FQNEAQ (reference sequence). The CDR3 runs 18 residues. With 5 bases removed from V and 8 bases from J, the gap between germline ends came to 25 bases. CDR3 bases: TGTGCCAGCAGCCCTGGTTTTCGGAAGGCAGGGCGGGATTCACCCCTCCACTTT. This encodes CASSPGFRKAGRDSPLHF.

In its sample, this clone was seen once. The chain has TRBV6-2 or TRBV6-3 and TRBJ2-1, with 7 bases lining up with TRBD2. The CDR3 sequence is 17 residues long. V trimming: 0 bases; J trimming: 5 bases; junction bases outside the gene matches: 10. Germline V gene sequence: CDR1 MNHEY, CDR2 SVGEGT. This CDR3 reads CASSYSLSGGPNNEQFF. The CDR3 DNA follows: TGTGCCAGCAGTTACTCTTTGTCGGGAGGCCCCAACAATGAGCAGTTCTTC.

This rearrangement joins TRBV24-1 to TRBJ1-1; 7 bases are shared with TRBD1. V shed 4 bases and J 0 bases; nucleotides not matched to a gene: 4. This CDR3 spans 15 amino acids. Germline V gene lookup returns CDR1 KGHDR and CDR2 SFDVKD. The CDR3 DNA reads as TGTGCCACCAGTGACAAGGGACAGATGAACACTGAAGCTTTCTTT. Protein product: CATSDKGQMNTEAFF.

As to this clone: Sequence at one end of the junction differs from germline and may be a read error. This chain connects TRBV7-7 to TRBJ2-3; TRBD1 might be the D (6 bases). This CDR3 is 15 amino acids long. Germline V gene data show CDR1 as SSHAT and CDR2 as FNYEAQ (reference sequence). As DNA, the CDR3 is TGTGCTAGCAGCTTCGGGACACAACCCACAGATACGCAGTATTTT. This translates into CASSFGTQPTDTQYF. The full variable domain, with the rest looked up from reference TRBV7-7 and TRBJ2-3, is GAGVSQSPRYKVTKRGQDVTLRCDPISSHATLYWYQQALGQGPEFLTYFNYEAQPDKSGLPSDRFSAERPEGSISTLTIQRTEQRDSAMYRCASSFGTQPTDTQYFGPGTRLTVL.

This rearrangement joins TRBV3-1 (or the pseudogene TRBV3-2) to TRBJ2-1; D is ambiguous. With 0 bases removed from V and 8 bases from J, the gap between germline ends came to 14 bases. The CDR3 is 15 residues long. The germline gives CDR1 LGHDT, CDR2 YNNKEL (reference sequence). CDR3 nucleotides: TGTGCCAGCAGCCAAGAGTCCACTGGCGCCCATGAGCAGTTCTTC. This sequence encodes CASSQESTGAHEQFF.

A note on this clone: At one end the junction does not follow the germline gene, possibly because of a read error. Other nucleotide sequences in the sample specify the same CDR3. The chain links TRBV4-1 to TRBJ1-2; perhaps TRBD1 as D (6 bases). The V gene's germline CDR1 is MGHRA and CDR2 YSYEKL. This CDR3 region has 14 residues. The CDR3 nucleotides are TGTGCCAGCAGTCCCCTAGGGGGGGACTATGGCTACACCTTC. Translation gives CASSPLGGDYGYTF.

This sequence joins TRBV3-1 (or the pseudogene TRBV3-2) and TRBJ1-2, with D possibly matching TRBD1 (6 bases). Germline CDR1 and CDR2: LGHDT and YNNKEL (reference sequence). The CDR3 is 14 amino acids. Trimming removed 1 base from V and 2 bases from J, with 8 bases in between. CDR3 sequence reads: CASSQAGTNYGYTF. Here the CDR3 DNA reads TGTGCCAGCAGCCAAGCGGGGACAAACTATGGCTACACCTTC.